A single sample gave rise to the 17 T cell receptor beta chains below, sequenced in a study of T cells in Graves' hyperthyroidism and ophthalmopathy. Amplification of TCR beta CDR3 regions was performed using RNA transcripts as template. TCR CDR3 underwent first-round RT-PCR with the HTBI primer set. TCRdb recomputed calls from the multiplex PCR reads with MiXCR, one row per CDR3 protein. The data hold 75,000 to 100,000 distinct CDR3 sequences, with roughly 39% observed a single time. The sequenced sample was peripheral blood or thyroid tissue (not recorded which). The source of these receptors is a young woman with Graves' hyperthyroidism.

This chain uses TRBV7-9 with TRBJ2-7; 12 bases are a match to TRBD2. J was trimmed by 6 bases and V by 5 bases; bases with no gene match: 11. Germline values: CDR1 SEHNR, CDR2 FQNEAQ (reference sequence). The CDR3 extends over 16 amino acids. Here the CDR3 reads CASSVGWTSGTREQYF. The CDR3 nucleotides are TGTGCCAGCAGCGTAGGGTGGACTAGCGGGACACGCGAGCAGTACTTC.

This clonotype was seen many times. The rearrangement joins TRBV7-9 to TRBJ2-2; a possible D gene is TRBD2 (6 bases). This CDR3 spans 16 amino acids. Germline CDR1 is SEHNR and CDR2 is FQNEAQ (reference sequence). V was shortened by 1 base and J by 4 bases, with 13 bases between the two germline ends. This chain's CDR3 is CASSLGGGMSTGELFF. The CDR3 coding sequence is TGTGCCAGCAGCTTAGGTGGAGGGATGAGCACCGGGGAGCTGTTTTTT. The whole variable domain, remainder taken from reference TRBV7-9 and TRBJ2-2, is DTGVSQNPRHKITKRGQNVTFRCDPISEHNRLYWYRQTLGQGPEFLTYFQNEAQLEKSRLLSDRFSAERPKGSFSTLEIQRTEQGDSAMYLCASSLGGGMSTGELFFGEGSRLTVL.

This clonotype has ten or more counts. A much larger clonotype is one base distant, so this may be a read error. V gene TRBV2 combines with J gene TRBJ2-7; D might be TRBD1 or TRBD2, each matching 5 bases. The CDR3 runs 13 residues. Per the germline V gene, CDR1 is SNHLY and CDR2 is FYNNEI. The CDR3 nucleotides are TGTGCCTGCAGTGAAGCCGGGGCAAGCGAGCAGTACTTC. This translates into CACSEAGASEQYF.

A word on this clonotype: A much larger clone differs by one base, so this may be a read error. This chain connects TRBV5-1 to TRBJ1-1, with a possible D match to TRBD1 (6 bases). In germline, CDR1 is SGHRS, CDR2 YFSETQ. CDR3 length equals 16 residues. CDR3 protein: CASSSNRPLGDTGAFF. CDR3 nucleotide sequence: TGCGCCAGCAGCTCAAACCGCCCCCTCGGGGACACTGGAGCTTTCTTT. Complete variable domain (other parts from reference TRBV5-1 and TRBJ1-1): KAGVTQTPRYLIKTRGQQVTLSCSPISGHRSVSWYQQTPGQGLQFLFEYFSETQRNKGNFPGRFSGRQFSNSRSEMNVSTLELGDSALYLCASSSNRPLGDTGAFFGQGTRLTVV.

The J gene is TRBJ1-5, the V gene TRBV9, with D perhaps matching TRBD1 (6 bases). Germline values: CDR1 SGDLS, CDR2 YYNGEE. Trimming removed 6 bases from V and 4 bases from J, with 17 bases in between. The CDR3 is 15 amino acids. DNA for the CDR3: TGTGCCAGCAACCTGGATGGGGGCCTAAATCAGCCCCAGCATTTT. It translates to CASNLDGGLNQPQHF. The full variable domain, completed using reference TRBV9 and TRBJ1-5, is DSGVTQTPKHLITATGQRVTLRCSPRSGDLSVYWYQQSLDQGLQFLIQYYNGEERAKGNILERFSAQQFPDLHSELNLSSLELGDSALYFCASNLDGGLNQPQHFGDGTRLSIL.

The rearrangement uses TRBV6-5 and TRBJ2-2; 12 bases are shared with TRBD2. V lost 6 bases and J lost 5; bases outside the gene matches: 4. Germline lookup yields CDR1 MNHEY and CDR2 SVGAGI. This CDR3 is 15 amino acids long. The CDR3 reads CASRFLAGGTGELFF. The CDR3 bases are TGTGCCAGCAGGTTTCTAGCGGGAGGGACCGGGGAGCTGTTTTTT.

This clonotype was detected many times. This rearrangement joins TRBV11-2 to TRBJ2-7, with D maybe TRBD2 (5 bases). V was clipped by 4 bases and J by 2 bases, with 9 bases between them. From germline, CDR1 is SGHAT and CDR2 FQNNGV. The CDR3 extends over 13 amino acids. The CDR3 sequence is CASSSGLPYEQYF. The CDR3 DNA is TGTGCCAGCAGCTCCGGACTCCCCTACGAGCAGTACTTC. Full variable domain (remainder filled in from reference TRBV11-2 and TRBJ2-7): EAGVAQSPRYKIIEKRQSVAFWCNPISGHATLYWYQQILGQGPKLLIQFQNNGVVDDSQLPKDRFSAERLKGVDSTLKIQPAKLEDSAVYLCASSSGLPYEQYFGPGTRLTVT.

This clonotype showed up many times. The chain uses TRBV7-9 and TRBJ1-5; TRBD1 matches 10 bases. This CDR3 spans 15 amino acids. The trim removed 3 bases at V and 5 bases at J, leaving 4 bases unmatched. Germline CDR1 is SEHNR and CDR2 is FQNEAQ (reference sequence). Written as DNA, the CDR3 is TGTGCCAGCAGCTTGGGGACAGGGGTTTATCAGCCCCAGCATTTT. It specifies CASSLGTGVYQPQHF. The variable domain in full, with the rest retrieved from reference TRBV7-9 and TRBJ1-5, is DTGVSQNPRHKITKRGQNVTFRCDPISEHNRLYWYRQTLGQGPEFLTYFQNEAQLEKSRLLSDRFSAERPKGSFSTLEIQRTEQGDSAMYLCASSLGTGVYQPQHFGDGTRLSIL.

V usage is TRBV9 and J usage is TRBJ2-5; TRBD2 matches 8 bases. Trimming cost V 0 bases and J 2 bases; bases outside gene matches: 3. This CDR3 comprises 15 residues. Germline CDR1 SGDLS, CDR2 YYNGEE. The CDR3 nucleotides are TGTGCCAGCAGCGTAGGGGTAGCGGGGCAAGAGACCCAGTACTTC. It translates to CASSVGVAGQETQYF.

The sample holds many counts of this clonotype. The genes are TRBV10-3 and TRBJ2-7, with D tentatively TRBD2 (6 bases). The CDR3 extends over 14 amino acids. The germline V gene encodes CDR1 ENHRY and CDR2 SYGVKD. The germline V and J ends were trimmed by 2 bases and 10 bases, with 18 bases remaining between them. CDR3: CAISESPGRSYQYF. The CDR3 DNA reads TGTGCCATCAGTGAGAGCCCCGGGAGAAGTTACCAGTACTTC.

The rearrangement links TRBV2 to TRBJ2-1, with 7 bases lining up with TRBD1. The CDR3 loop spans 13 amino acids. Germline V gene data show CDR1 as SNHLY and CDR2 as FYNNEI. V trimming: 10 bases; J trimming: 5 bases; junction bases outside the gene matches: 8. DNA for the CDR3: TGTGCCAACCCGGGACAGCCTAACAATGAGCAGTTCTTC. This translates into CANPGQPNNEQFF.

The chain carries TRBV5-1 and TRBJ1-1; TRBD1 matches at 7 bases. This CDR3 has 16 residues. V gave up 0 bases and J gave up 0 bases; unmatched junction bases: 5. The V gene's germline CDR1 is SGHRS and CDR2 YFSETQ. The CDR3 coding sequence is TGCGCCAGCAGCTTGGGGACAGGCTACATGAACACTGAAGCTTTCTTT. Translating it yields CASSLGTGYMNTEAFF.

The V call is TRBV5-5, the J call TRBJ1-2; TRBD1 matches 12 bases. The CDR3 extends over 14 amino acids. Germline CDR1 SGHKS, CDR2 YYEKEE (reference sequence). Trimming at V came to 5 bases and at J to 10 bases, leaving 9 bases not matched to a gene. CDR3 region: CASRYGTGGYDYTF. CDR3 DNA sequence: TGTGCCAGCAGATACGGGACAGGGGGCTACGACTACACCTTC.

The chain has TRBV12-3 or TRBV12-4 and TRBJ2-5; 7 bases match TRBD2. V lost 2 bases to trimming and J lost 5 bases; unmatched junction nucleotides: 5. The CDR3 runs to 14 residues. The CDR3 DNA reads TGTGCCAGCAGTTTATCCGGGGGGAAGGAGACCCAGTACTTC. It specifies CASSLSGGKETQYF.

This clonotype was detected ten times or more. The V call is TRBV7-8, the J call TRBJ2-7; possibly TRBD2 for D (6 bases). Germline V lookup: CDR1 SGHVS, CDR2 FQNEAQ. The CDR3 extends over 14 amino acids. The ends were cut back, 1 base at V and 7 bases at J, with 14 bases in the middle. As DNA, the CDR3 is TGTGCCAGCAGCTTAGGTTTGAACCGGGGGGAGCAGTACTTC. This translates into CASSLGLNRGEQYF.

A word on this clonotype: A much larger clone sits a single nucleotide away, making a read error possible. This sequence joins TRBV6-1 and TRBJ1-1, with D possibly matching TRBD1 (5 bases). Germline CDR1 and CDR2: MNHNS and SASEGT. Trimming removed 10 bases at V and 0 bases at J, with 18 bases between. The CDR3 totals 15 residues. CDR3 sequence reads: CATNRGLGLNTEAFF. The CDR3 DNA reads as TGTGCCACCAATCGGGGCCTTGGCTTGAACACTGAAGCTTTCTTT.

This clonotype showed up many times. The chain is built from TRBV28 and TRBJ1-6; no clear D gene. CDR1 is MDHEN, CDR2 SYDVKM, per germline. Trimming left V 6 bases short and J 3 bases short, with 9 bases between. The CDR3 extends over 14 amino acids. The CDR3 sequence is CASSTEIYNSPLHF. For the CDR3, the DNA is TGTGCCAGCAGCACAGAGATCTATAATTCACCCCTCCACTTT.